One T cell receptor (beta chain) is described in this entry. As yet, its antigen is unknown. The data stem from a study of T cells in Graves' hyperthyroidism and ophthalmopathy. Across the study: The blood sample was taken at first diagnosis, before treatment began. Regarding the study as a whole: Stable hyperthyroidism and ophthalmopathy were separated using 13 V-J signatures. Peripheral blood also featured most of the thyroid clonotypes expanded above 0.001.

V lost 3 bases, J lost 0 bases, and 14 bases lay in between. Germline assignment: CDR1 DFQATT and CDR2 SNEGSKA (reference sequence). This CDR3 contains 15 residues. The investigators amplified TCR beta CDR3 regions from RNA transcripts. The HTBI primer set was used in a first-round RT-PCR of the TCR CDR3. TCRdb recomputed calls from the multiplex PCR reads with MiXCR, one row per CDR3 protein. The profile covers 450,000 to 600,000 distinct CDR3 sequences, with 15% to 20% appearing a single time and roughly 50% taken by the ten largest. The TCR originated in a middle-aged man with Graves' ophthalmopathy. The chain joins TRBV20-1 to TRBJ1-1; the D is unclear. Sequences were obtained from blood. The CDR3 coding sequence is TGCAGTGCTAGGCCCCGGGCGGACGTGAACACTGAAGCTTTCTTT. Its translation: CSARPRADVNTEAFF.